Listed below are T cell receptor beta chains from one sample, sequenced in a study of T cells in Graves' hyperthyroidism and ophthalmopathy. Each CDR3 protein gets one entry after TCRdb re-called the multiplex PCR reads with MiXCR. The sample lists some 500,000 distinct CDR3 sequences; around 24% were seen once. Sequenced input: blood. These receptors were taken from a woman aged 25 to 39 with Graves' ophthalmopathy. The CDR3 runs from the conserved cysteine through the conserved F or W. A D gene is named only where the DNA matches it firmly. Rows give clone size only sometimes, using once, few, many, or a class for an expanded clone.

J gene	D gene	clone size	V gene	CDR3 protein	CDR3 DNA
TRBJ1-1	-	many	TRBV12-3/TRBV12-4	CASSFKSEAFF	TGTGCCAGCAGTTTTAAGTCTGAAGCTTTCTTT
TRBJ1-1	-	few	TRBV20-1	CSAREGNGVAAFF	TGCAGTGCTAGGGAGGGGAATGGGGTGGCAGCTTTCTTT
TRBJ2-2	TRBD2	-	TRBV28	CASEGTSGTGELFF	TGTGCCAGCGAGGGGACTAGCGGGACCGGGGAGCTGTTTTTT
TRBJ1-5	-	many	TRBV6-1	CASRDSVYSNQPQHF	TGTGCCAGCAGGGACAGTGTTTATAGCAATCAGCCCCAGCATTTT
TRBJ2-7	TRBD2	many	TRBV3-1	CASSLGLAGDAAYEQYF	TGTGCCAGCAGCTTAGGACTAGCGGGGGATGCGGCCTACGAGCAGTACTTC
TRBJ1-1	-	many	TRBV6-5	CASGPDAEAFF	TGTGCCAGCGGCCCTGACGCTGAAGCTTTCTTT
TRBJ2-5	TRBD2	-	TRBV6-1	CATRTSGGAETQYF	TGTGCCACTCGGACTAGCGGGGGGGCGGAGACCCAGTACTTC
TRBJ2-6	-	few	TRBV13	CASSFDSGANVLTF	TGTGCCAGCAGCTTTGACTCTGGGGCCAACGTCCTGACTTTC
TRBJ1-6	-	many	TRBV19	CATWTGEYNSPLHF	TGTGCTACTTGGACGGGAGAATATAATTCACCCCTCCACTTT
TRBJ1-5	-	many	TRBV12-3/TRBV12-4	CASSRTENYSNQPQHF	TGTGCCAGCAGTCGGACGGAGAACTATAGCAATCAGCCCCAGCATTTT